These 14 T cell receptor beta chains came from one sample sequenced in a study of Ad26.COV2.S vaccination and SARS-CoV-2 variants. TCRdb keeps only in-frame clones here, not all; method: immunoSEQ multiplex PCR. The table shows about 450,000 clones, with 89% occurring only once. Specified treatment: 15 to 20 received Ad26.COV2.S at low or high dose, single or two shots; roughly five received placebo; per-sample allocation not given. Collection of samples fell on day 63 after the first vaccine or placebo injection. The input for sequencing was peripheral blood, taken in a trial of Ad26.COV2.S vaccine versus placebo. The receptors here all came from a person between 18 and 65 years old who received the Ad26.COV2.S COVID-19 vaccine or a placebo.

The chain links TRBV11-3 to TRBJ1-1, with D hard to call. The CDR3 runs 15 residues. V lost 1 base to trimming and J lost 3 bases, with 12 bases between them. Germline assignment: CDR1 SGHNT and CDR2 YENEEA. CDR3 nucleotide sequence: TGTGCCAGCAGCTTAGTAGGAGCGCGGGACACTGAAGCTTTCTTT. It translates to CASSLVGARDTEAFF.

The V and J genes are TRBV7-3 and TRBJ1-6, with D perhaps matching TRBD1 (5 bases). Per the germline V gene, CDR1 is SGHTA and CDR2 is FQGTGA. This CDR3 contains 16 residues. Trimming shortened V by 6 bases and J by 11 bases, and 23 bases separated the two germline ends. As DNA, the CDR3 is TGTGCCAGCAGTCTTTACCCGGCAGGGTATGAAGCACCCCTCCACTTT. Translation: CASSLYPAGYEAPLHF.

The V and J genes are TRBV28 and TRBJ2-1, with 7 nucleotides matching TRBD2. Per the germline V gene, CDR1 is MDHEN and CDR2 is SYDVKM. V shed 3 bases and J 8 bases; nucleotides not matched to a gene: 19. The CDR3 is 18 residues long. In DNA form, the CDR3 reads TGTGCCAGCAGTTTCCACGGCGGAGGAGCGGGGTGGGAGGATGAGCAGTTCTTC. Its protein product is CASSFHGGGAGWEDEQFF.

This clone was detected only once. This chain links TRBV7-8 with TRBJ2-7, with 9 nucleotides matching TRBD2. Trimming cost V 5 bases and J 5 bases; bases outside gene matches: 13. Germline values: CDR1 SGHVS, CDR2 FQNEAQ. The CDR3 spans 16 residues. CDR3 coding DNA: TGTGCCAGCAGCCCACGACGGGGACTAGCCCCCGACGAGCAGTACTTC. It translates to CASSPRRGLAPDEQYF.

The chain has TRBV7-9 and TRBJ1-4, with 7 bases identical to TRBD1. The CDR3 spans 15 residues. Germline V CDR1 and CDR2: SEHNR, FQNEAQ (reference sequence). Losses at the gene ends were 5 bases for V and 0 bases for J; bases not matched to a gene: 3. The CDR3 nucleotides are TGTGCCAGCAGCCCTACAGGGGCAACTAATGAAAAACTGTTTTTT. This codes for CASSPTGATNEKLFF.

This clone appeared a single time. Other DNA sequences in this sample translate to the same CDR3. V and J are TRBV5-1 and TRBJ1-1; no firm D call. This CDR3 is 14 amino acids long. CDR1 and CDR2 (germline): SGHRS, YFSETQ. V was pared by 0 bases and J by 1 base, with 7 bases between. CDR3 amino acids: CASSLVSANTEAFF. CDR3 nucleotide sequence: TGCGCCAGCAGCTTGGTGTCAGCGAACACTGAAGCTTTCTTT.

The V gene is TRBV5-1, the J gene TRBJ2-5; TRBD2 matches at 8 bases. CDR1 and CDR2 (germline): SGHRS, YFSETQ. With 1 base clipped from V and 4 bases from J, the junction kept 9 bases outside the gene matches. This CDR3 is 16 amino acids long. CDR3 DNA sequence: TGCGCCAGCAGCTTGTTAGCGGGGAGGGGAACAGAGACCCAGTACTTC. It encodes CASSLLAGRGTETQYF. Variable domain in full (rest from reference TRBV5-1 and TRBJ2-5): KAGVTQTPRYLIKTRGQQVTLSCSPISGHRSVSWYQQTPGQGLQFLFEYFSETQRNKGNFPGRFSGRQFSNSRSEMNVSTLELGDSALYLCASSLLAGRGTETQYFGPGTRLLVL.

The rearrangement uses TRBV7-8 and TRBJ2-5, with TRBD2 as a possible D gene (5 bases). Germline lookup yields CDR1 SGHVS and CDR2 FQNEAQ. The CDR3 consists of 14 residues. Trimming removed 5 bases from V and 3 bases from J, with 13 bases in between. CDR3 amino acids: CASSLTREKETQYF. CDR3 nucleotide sequence: TGTGCCAGCAGCCTCACTAGAGAAAAAGAGACCCAGTACTTC. The variable domain in full, completed from reference TRBV7-8 and TRBJ2-5, reads GAGVSQSPRYKVAKRGQDVALRCDPISGHVSLFWYQQALGQGPEFLTYFQNEAQLDKSGLPSDRFFAERPEGSVSTLKIQRTQQEDSAVYLCASSLTREKETQYFGPGTRLLVL.

The chain employs TRBV6-5 and TRBJ1-2; D gene uncertain. Germline-derived CDR1 and CDR2 are MNHEY and SVGAGI. The CDR3 consists of 14 residues. V shed 7 bases and J shed 1 base, with 13 bases lying between them. Here the CDR3 DNA reads TGTGCCAGCATAAGACGTGGGAGTAACTATGGCTACACCTTC. Translating it yields CASIRRGSNYGYTF.

This clone came up once. The genes are TRBV5-3 and TRBJ2-5, with TRBD2 identical over 11 bases. TRBV5-3 is an ORF; its function is uncertain. The V segment lost 3 bases and the J segment 5 bases; nucleotides outside the gene matches: 6. This CDR3 has 15 amino acids. The CDR3, as DNA: TGTGCCAGAAGCTCATGGACTAGCGGGCAGGAGACCCAGTACTTC. Translated: CARSSWTSGQETQYF.

Written as DNA, the CDR3 is TGCGCCAGCAGCCAACCGTTCAAGCCGGGACTATTTTCCTACAATGAGCAGTTCTTC. As protein: CASSQPFKPGLFSYNEQFF. The chain combines TRBV4-3 with TRBJ2-1, with 7 bases fitting TRBD2. V lost 2 bases and J lost 1; bases outside the gene matches: 14. The germline gives CDR1 LGHNA, CDR2 YSLEER. CDR3 size: 19 residues.

The chain recombines TRBV11-2 with TRBJ2-1; D call uncertain. V lost 1 base to trimming and J lost 4 bases, with 11 bases between them. The CDR3 extends over 15 amino acids. In germline, CDR1 is SGHAT, CDR2 FQNNGV. The DNA for the CDR3 is TGTGCCAGCAGCTTAGTGGTTTTGAAGTACAATGAGCAGTTCTTC. Translated: CASSLVVLKYNEQFF.

The chain combines TRBV25-1 with TRBJ1-3; tentatively, D is TRBD1 (6 bases). This CDR3 is 14 amino acids long. Trimming removed 1 base from V and 8 bases from J, with 12 bases in between. Germline V gene lookup returns CDR1 MGHDK and CDR2 SYGVNS. Written as DNA, the CDR3 is TGTGCCAGCAGTGAATCCTTGGCAGGGGACACCATATATTTT. Its protein product is CASSESLAGDTIYF. Full variable domain (missing parts from reference TRBV25-1 and TRBJ1-3): EADIYQTPRYLVIGTGKKITLECSQTMGHDKMYWYQQDPGMELHLIHYSYGVNSTEKGDLSSESTVSRIRTEHFPLTLESARPSHTSQYLCASSESLAGDTIYFGEGSWLTVV.

The chain has TRBV9 and TRBJ2-7; a possible D gene is TRBD1 (6 bases). The CDR3 extends over 13 amino acids. The germline CDR1 and CDR2 sequences are SGDLS and YYNGEE. The ends were cut back, 4 bases at V and 6 bases at J, with 14 bases in the middle. CDR3 sequence: CASSPRTEAEQYF. The CDR3 DNA reads TGTGCCAGCAGCCCCCGGACAGAGGCCGAGCAGTACTTC. Filled out from reference TRBV9 and TRBJ2-7, the complete variable domain reads DSGVTQTPKHLITATGQRVTLRCSPRSGDLSVYWYQQSLDQGLQFLIQYYNGEERAKGNILERFSAQQFPDLHSELNLSSLELGDSALYFCASSPRTEAEQYFGPGTRLTVT.